The clone carrying this T cell receptor (beta chain) occurred many times. What it recognizes is unknown. This sample is drawn from a study of T-cell memory formation after mild COVID-19. In the study overall: Among the donors, TCR clusters were largely specific to each donor. Study-wide points: Clones that contracted clustered mainly in CM and EM if CD4+ and in EMRA if CD8+.

With constant-segment primers, 5'RACE yielded cDNA libraries of TCR alpha and TCR beta that carried sample barcodes and UMIs. MiXCR, applied by TCRdb to the 5' RACE reads, yields one record per CDR3 protein. Among fewer than 50,000 distinct CDR3 sequences listed, roughly 7% were seen once. Germline-derived CDR1 and CDR2 are SGHTA and FQGTGA. This CDR3 is 13 amino acids long. V lost 5 bases and J 8 bases, leaving 13 bases between the germline ends. The TCR sequence derives from a young man who had mild COVID-19 (a few samples of this study predate the infection). Cell type and time point are not known. The chain couples TRBV7-3 to TRBJ2-1; D not certain. The sample was PBMCs or a T cell subset sorted from them (not recorded which). CDR3: CASSIRSRDEQFF. CDR3 DNA sequence: TGTGCCAGCAGCATCCGGTCGCGAGATGAGCAGTTCTTC.